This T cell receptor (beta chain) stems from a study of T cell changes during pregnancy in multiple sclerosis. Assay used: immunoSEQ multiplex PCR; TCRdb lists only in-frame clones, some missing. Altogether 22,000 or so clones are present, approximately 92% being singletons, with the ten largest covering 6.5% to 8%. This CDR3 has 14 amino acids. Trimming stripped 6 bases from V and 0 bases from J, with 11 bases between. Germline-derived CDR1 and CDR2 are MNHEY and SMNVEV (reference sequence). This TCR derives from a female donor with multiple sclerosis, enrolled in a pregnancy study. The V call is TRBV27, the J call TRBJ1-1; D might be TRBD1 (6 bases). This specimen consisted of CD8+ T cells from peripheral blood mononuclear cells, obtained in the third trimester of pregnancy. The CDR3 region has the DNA TGTGCCAGCAGCCAGGGGTGGATGAACACTGAAGCTTTCTTT. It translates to CASSQGWMNTEAFF.